This T cell receptor beta chain derives from a study of T cells after yellow fever vaccination (dated by TCRdb to about 2019). Concerning the study at large: The SMART-Seq v4 Ultra Low Input RNA kit was used to prepare libraries from fractions with low cell numbers. To track T-cell clones before and after primary and booster YFV17D yellow fever vaccination, bulk TCR alpha and beta repertoires were sequenced longitudinally. Blood samples were taken at several timepoints before and after primary and secondary immunization, and bulk PBMC replicates and cell subsets were isolated. Two healthy male donors, one aged 18 to 29 and one aged 30 to 40 years, were included in the cohort.

Concerning this clonotype: It lacks a known antigen. It has no much larger one-base neighbor in the sample; base qualities were not kept.

In the paper's terms, the treatment or condition label means: live attenuated yellow fever vaccine strain. At each blood-draw timepoint, two biological replicates of bulk PBMCs were obtained. A standard Ficoll-Paque protocol was used to isolate PBMCs from peripheral blood. TriZol was used to extract RNA from bulk PBMCs, CD4 and CD8 fractions, and dextramer-positive and dextramer-negative fractions. Relative to germline, V is missing 7 bases and J is missing 8 bases, with 14 bases of the junction outside any gene match. The CDR3 holds 15 amino acids from the cysteine to the phenylalanine. CDR3 DNA is the only sequence kept; it has 45 bases, read in frame from the first base. CDR1 MNHNS and CDR2 SASEGT are derived from the germline V gene. The instrument was an Illumina NovaSeq 6000. TCR cDNA was synthesized by 5'RACE template switching, through which a universal primer site and unique molecular identifiers were introduced. Priming of cDNA synthesis was performed from both the TCR alpha and TCR beta constant segments. Library amplification involved two PCR steps, and the second step added sample barcodes and sequencing adapters. Sequencing of libraries was performed on Illumina HiSeq 2500 (2x100 bp) or NovaSeq (2x150 bp). Under the source paper's analysis protocol: Demultiplexing of reads and collapsing into UMI consensus sequences were performed with MIGEC, and V(D)J alignment was carried out with MiXCR. Vaccine-responding clonotypes were defined with edgeR using replicate PBMC samples, requiring FDR below 0.01 and a log2 fold change above 5 up to day 15. CD4 or CD8 identity was assigned to each bulk clonotype according to whether the clonotype was present at higher abundance in the sequenced CD4 repertoire or the sequenced CD8 repertoire. TCRdb itself trimmed the public reads at Q25 with fastp, ran MiXCR and retained productive beta chains. Each entry merges the rows of one CDR3 protein and shows their most common DNA and genes. It is TCRdb's table, rather than the study itself, that gives the V and J calls and clone size. This sample comprises about 430,000 distinct CDR3 sequences, about 17% of them detected only once. Of the sample, 18% is held by the ten largest clones.

Broader findings and caveats from the paper: Computational filtering was needed because FACS-sorted repertoires could contain abundant contaminating clonotypes from the bulk population. After the booster, most clones that had expanded after primary vaccination were detected again (nearly 98% of CD4 and more than 80% of CD8), suggesting broad maintenance of memory. Only two donors were included in the study, so the extent to which the findings can be generalized is limited. A small fraction of clonotypes showed up in both the CD4 and CD8 compartments, probably as a result of convergent recombination. Compared with the primary T-cell response, the secondary T-cell response was weaker but faster, peaking on day 5 rather than day 15.

This specimen consisted of PBMCs, obtained before the yellow fever booster vaccination. The receptor comes from a man aged 18 to 29 who received the YFV17D yellow fever vaccine. The rearrangement combines TRBV6-1 with TRBJ1-2, and 9 junction bases match TRBD1. The CDR3 protein is CASKKKETGGEGYTF. The DNA sequence follows: TGTGCCAGCAAAAAGAAAGAAACAGGGGGCGAAGGCTACACCTTC.